This TCR beta chain was recovered during a study of cytomegalovirus exposure and HLA in healthy donors. Study information: Inside one of the first data releases sat around 80 million unique TCRs taken from HLA-typed donors. Study-wide results and limits: It was taken for granted in presence/absence analyses that sequencing depth across donors was roughly uniform. With high specificity and sensitivity, the classifier reportedly diagnosed cytomegalovirus status. Later analysis revealed greater clonal expansion in HLA-associated TCR beta chains than in equally common others.

PCR used 60 Vbeta primers and 13 Jbeta primers. Assay: immunoSEQ multiplex PCR; the TCRdb copy retains only in-frame clones and omits some. The sample carries tens of thousands of clones, roughly four fifths recorded once. Remarks on this clone: The target antigen is unknown.

The source material was PBMCs. The receptor was derived from a man aged 45-65 years in good health and CMV-seronegative.

CDR3 sequence: CASSQGVLTGQSRFF. The DNA for the CDR3 is TGTGCCAGCAGCCAGGGGGTCTTGACGGGACAGTCCCGGTTCTTC. The rearrangement joins TRBV7-2 to TRBJ2-1, with 7 bases fitting TRBD1. V gave up 5 bases and J gave up 15 bases; unmatched junction bases: 19. The CDR3 extends over 15 amino acids. Germline-derived CDR1 and CDR2 are SGHTA and FQGNSA.